A selection of T cell receptor beta chains follows, all from one sample in a study of memory CD4+ T cells and cytomegalovirus serostatus. TCRdb keeps only in-frame clones here, not all; method: immunoSEQ multiplex PCR. The table shows over 40,000 clones, with approximately 84% occurring only once. Material: memory CD4+ T cells from blood. The receptors were sampled from an adult in good health and CMV-seronegative. Each CDR3 is given with its conserved first and last residue. Fields, in order: V gene, D gene, clone size, J gene, CDR3 DNA, CDR3 protein. D genes are given only for firm matches. Clone sizes are given selectively: once, few, many, or a class where the clone is expanded.

TRBV30	NA	NA	TRBJ1-3	TGTGCCTGGAGTTCTGAGTTGGGAAACACCATATATTTT	CAWSSELGNTIYF
TRBV2	TRBD1	NA	TRBJ2-4	TGTGCCAGCAGTGGGGGAGGGGACAGGGAGCGGTACTTC	CASSGGGDRERYF
TRBV29-1	TRBD2	NA	TRBJ2-3	TGCAGCGTAGCAAGCGGGGTCGACACAGATACGCAGTATTTT	CSVASGVDTDTQYF
TRBV19	TRBD2	NA	TRBJ2-1	TGTGCCAGTACATTGAGGGCGGGAAGCGGGGGGAGTTACAATGAGCAGTTCTTC	CASTLRAGSGGSYNEQFF
TRBV21-1	NA	NA	TRBJ2-3	TGTGCCAGCAGCAAAAAGGGGGTTTTCGGTACGCAGTATTTT	CASSKKGVFGTQYF
TRBV19	NA	NA	TRBJ1-2	TGTGCCAGTACCTCAGTCCAGGGGTTTGGCTACACCTTC	CASTSVQGFGYTF
TRBV6-5	NA	NA	TRBJ2-7	TGTGCCAGCAGTTACCAGCCAGCTAGCTCCTACGAGCAGTACTTC	CASSYQPASSYEQYF
TRBV9	TRBD1	NA	TRBJ1-1	TGTGCCAGCAGCTCCGAACCAGGGGGCACTGAAGCTTTCTTT	CASSSEPGGTEAFF
TRBV6-5	NA	NA	TRBJ2-7	TGTGCCAGCAGTTCAATGACATTCCCCCCTTACGAGCAGTACTTC	CASSSMTFPPYEQYF
TRBV11-2	TRBD1	NA	TRBJ1-2	TGTGCCAGCGGCCCCGGGACAGCTGATTACTATGGCTACACCTTC	CASGPGTADYYGYTF
TRBV6-1	NA	medium-sized	TRBJ1-2	TGTGCCAGCAGTGATGGAGGGGCAGGCTACACCTTC	CASSDGGAGYTF
TRBV5-1	NA	NA	TRBJ1-4	TGCGCCAGCAGCTTGGAACAGACTAATGAAAAACTGTTTTTT	CASSLEQTNEKLFF
TRBV11-1	NA	NA	TRBJ2-7	TGTGCCAGCAGCCCTCAGGGAGGCTACGAGCAGTACTTC	CASSPQGGYEQYF
TRBV7-6	TRBD1	few	TRBJ2-5	TGTGCCAGCAGCTTAGGCCCGACAGGGGGTTTGGGAGAGACCCAGTACTTC	CASSLGPTGGLGETQYF
TRBV5-1	NA	NA	TRBJ2-7	TGCGCCAGCAGCTCAACACTACAGGGCGAGCAGTACTTC	CASSSTLQGEQYF
TRBV6-4	NA	NA	TRBJ1-4	TGTGCCAGCAGCGTTCCGGGGTTGTATGAAAAACTGTTTTTT	CASSVPGLYEKLFF
TRBV27	NA	NA	TRBJ1-6	TGTGCCAGCAGCCGGGAGGGGGGTTCCTATAATTCACCCCTCCACTTT	CASSREGGSYNSPLHF
TRBV6-5	NA	NA	TRBJ2-7	TGTGCCAGTACCACGGAAACGGGATACGAGCAGTACTTC	CASTTETGYEQYF
TRBV5-6	NA	NA	TRBJ2-7	TGTGCCAGCAGCTTATTCTCGGACATCAGTAAGCACGAGCAGTACTTC	CASSLFSDISKHEQYF
TRBV5-1	NA	NA	TRBJ1-5	TGCGCCAGCAGCTTGGATCCCCTACCCAATCAGCCCCAGCATTTT	CASSLDPLPNQPQHF
TRBV6-1	NA	NA	TRBJ1-5	TGTGCCAGCACCGCGGAGGACACGAATCAGCCCCAGCATTTT	CASTAEDTNQPQHF
TRBV5-1	TRBD2	NA	TRBJ2-2	TGCGCCAGCAGCTTTTCGGGGGGGGACACCGGGGAGCTGTTTTTT	CASSFSGGDTGELFF
TRBV7-2	TRBD1	NA	TRBJ1-1	TGTGCCAGCAGCGCTCGACAGGGGGCCGCTGAAGCTTTCTTT	CASSARQGAAEAFF
TRBV4-1	TRBD2	NA	TRBJ2-1	TGCGCCAGCAGCCAAGGGGGTAGCGGGGGTTCGTTCTTC	CASSQGGSGGSFF
TRBV27	TRBD2	NA	TRBJ2-1	TGTGCCAGCAGGGCACTAGCGGGGGGGCCAAATGAGCAGTTCTTC	CASRALAGGPNEQFF
TRBV2	NA	few	TRBJ1-2	TGTGCCAGCAGTGCCCCCATTGGACTGAGGTATGGCTACACCTTC	CASSAPIGLRYGYTF
TRBV15	TRBD2	NA	TRBJ2-5	TGTGCCACCAGCAGGGGGGGGATCCAAGAGACCCAGTACTTC	CATSRGGIQETQYF